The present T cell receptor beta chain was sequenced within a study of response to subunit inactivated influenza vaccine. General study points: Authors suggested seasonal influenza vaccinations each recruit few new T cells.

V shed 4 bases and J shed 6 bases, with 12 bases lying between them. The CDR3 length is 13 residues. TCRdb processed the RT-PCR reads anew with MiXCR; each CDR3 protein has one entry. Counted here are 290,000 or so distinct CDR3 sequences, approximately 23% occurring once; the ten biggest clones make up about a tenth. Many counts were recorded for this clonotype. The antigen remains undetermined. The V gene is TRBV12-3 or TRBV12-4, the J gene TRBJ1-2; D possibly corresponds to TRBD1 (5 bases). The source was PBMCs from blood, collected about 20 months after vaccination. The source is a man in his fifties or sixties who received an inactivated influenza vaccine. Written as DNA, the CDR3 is TGTGCCAGCAGTTCCACTGGGGGACATGGCTACACCTTC. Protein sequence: CASSSTGGHGYTF.